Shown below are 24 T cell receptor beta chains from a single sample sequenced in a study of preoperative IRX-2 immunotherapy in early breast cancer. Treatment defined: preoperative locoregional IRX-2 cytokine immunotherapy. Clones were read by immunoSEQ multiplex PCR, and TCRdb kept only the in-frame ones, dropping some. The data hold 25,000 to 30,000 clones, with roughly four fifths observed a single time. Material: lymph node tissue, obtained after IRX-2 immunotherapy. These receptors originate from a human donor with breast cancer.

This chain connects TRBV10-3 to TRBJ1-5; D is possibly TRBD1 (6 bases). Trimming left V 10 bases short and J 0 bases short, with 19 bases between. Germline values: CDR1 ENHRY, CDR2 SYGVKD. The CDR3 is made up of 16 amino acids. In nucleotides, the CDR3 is TGTGCCAGCGTAAATCGGGGGCAACTTAGCAATCAGCCCCAGCATTTT. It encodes CASVNRGQLSNQPQHF.

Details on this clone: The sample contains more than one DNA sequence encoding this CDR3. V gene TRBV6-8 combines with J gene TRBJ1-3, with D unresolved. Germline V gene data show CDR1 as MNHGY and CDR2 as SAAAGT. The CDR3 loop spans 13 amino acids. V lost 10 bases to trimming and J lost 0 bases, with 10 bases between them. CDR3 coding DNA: TGTGCCATCCGGGAAAGCTCTGGAAACACCATATATTTT. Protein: CAIRESSGNTIYF.

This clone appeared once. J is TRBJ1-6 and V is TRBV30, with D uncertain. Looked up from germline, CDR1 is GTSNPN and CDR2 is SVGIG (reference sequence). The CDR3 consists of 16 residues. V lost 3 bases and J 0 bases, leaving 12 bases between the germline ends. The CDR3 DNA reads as TGTGCCTGGAGCGCCTTCCATAGCTCCTATAATTCACCCCTCCACTTT. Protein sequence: CAWSAFHSSYNSPLHF.

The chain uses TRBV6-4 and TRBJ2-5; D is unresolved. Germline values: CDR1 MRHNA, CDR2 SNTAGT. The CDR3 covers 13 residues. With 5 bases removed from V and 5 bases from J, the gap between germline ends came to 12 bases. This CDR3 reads CASSQSTLETQYF. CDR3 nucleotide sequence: TGTGCCAGCAGTCAATCTACTTTGGAGACCCAGTACTTC.

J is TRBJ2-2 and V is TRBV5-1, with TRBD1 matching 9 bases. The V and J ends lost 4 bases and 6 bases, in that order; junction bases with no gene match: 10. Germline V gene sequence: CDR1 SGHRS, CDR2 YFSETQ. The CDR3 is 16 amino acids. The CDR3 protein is CASSPQDRGTSGELFF. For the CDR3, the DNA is TGCGCCAGCAGCCCACAGGACAGGGGAACGTCCGGGGAGCTGTTTTTT.

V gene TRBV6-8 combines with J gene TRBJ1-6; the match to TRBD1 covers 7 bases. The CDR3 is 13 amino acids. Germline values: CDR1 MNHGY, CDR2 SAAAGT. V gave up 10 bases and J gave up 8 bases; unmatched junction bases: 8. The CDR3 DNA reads TGTGCCATCGGGGACCAGGGGGATTCACCCCTCCACTTT. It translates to CAIGDQGDSPLHF.

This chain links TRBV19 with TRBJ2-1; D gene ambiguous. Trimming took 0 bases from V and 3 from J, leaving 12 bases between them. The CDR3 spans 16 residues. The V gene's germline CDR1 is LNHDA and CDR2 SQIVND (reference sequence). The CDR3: CASSIDQQRSYNEQFF. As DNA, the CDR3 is TGTGCCAGTAGTATAGATCAACAGAGAAGCTACAATGAGCAGTTCTTC.

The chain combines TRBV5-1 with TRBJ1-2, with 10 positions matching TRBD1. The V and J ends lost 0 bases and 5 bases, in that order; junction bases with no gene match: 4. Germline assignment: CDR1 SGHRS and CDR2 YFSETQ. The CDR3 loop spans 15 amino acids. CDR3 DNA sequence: TGCGCCAGCAGCTTGGAAGGACAGGGGGTTTATGGCTACACCTTC. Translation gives CASSLEGQGVYGYTF.

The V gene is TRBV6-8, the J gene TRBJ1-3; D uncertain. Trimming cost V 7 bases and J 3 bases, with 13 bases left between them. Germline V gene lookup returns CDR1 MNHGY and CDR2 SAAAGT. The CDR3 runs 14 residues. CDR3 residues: CASINLLGGNTIYF. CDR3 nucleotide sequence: TGTGCCAGCATCAACTTACTAGGTGGAAACACCATATATTTT.

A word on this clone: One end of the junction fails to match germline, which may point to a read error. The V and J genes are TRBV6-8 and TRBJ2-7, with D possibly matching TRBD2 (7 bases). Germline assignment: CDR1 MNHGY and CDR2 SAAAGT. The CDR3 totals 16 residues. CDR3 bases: TGTGCCATCAGTTCGGGGGGCAGTTCGAAAGCTGACGAGCAGTACTTC. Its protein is CAISSGGSSKADEQYF.

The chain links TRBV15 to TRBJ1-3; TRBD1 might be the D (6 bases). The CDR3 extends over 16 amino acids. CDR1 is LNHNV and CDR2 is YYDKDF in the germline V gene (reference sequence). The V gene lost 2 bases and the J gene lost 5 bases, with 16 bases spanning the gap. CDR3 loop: CATSRLTGRGRNTIYF. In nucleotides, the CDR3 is TGTGCCACCAGCAGACTAACAGGCAGGGGTCGAAACACCATATATTTT.

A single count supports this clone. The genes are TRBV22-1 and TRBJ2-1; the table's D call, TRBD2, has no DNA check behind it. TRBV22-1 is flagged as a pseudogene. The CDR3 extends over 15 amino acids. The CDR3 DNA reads TGTGCCAGCAGTTCAACTAGCGGGGGGAACAATGAGCAGTTCTTC. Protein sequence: CASSSTSGGNNEQFF.

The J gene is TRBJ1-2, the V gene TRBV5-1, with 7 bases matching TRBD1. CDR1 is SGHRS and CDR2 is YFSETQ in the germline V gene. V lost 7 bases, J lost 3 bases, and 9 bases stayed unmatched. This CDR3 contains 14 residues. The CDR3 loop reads CASGSDRRDYGYTF. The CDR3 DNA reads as TGCGCCAGCGGGTCGGACAGGCGGGACTATGGCTACACCTTC.

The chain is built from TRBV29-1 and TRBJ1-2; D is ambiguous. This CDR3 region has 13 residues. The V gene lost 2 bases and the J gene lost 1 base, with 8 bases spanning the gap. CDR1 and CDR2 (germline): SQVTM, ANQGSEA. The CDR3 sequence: CSVETPFNYGYTF. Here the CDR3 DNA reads TGCAGCGTTGAAACCCCATTTAACTATGGCTACACCTTC.

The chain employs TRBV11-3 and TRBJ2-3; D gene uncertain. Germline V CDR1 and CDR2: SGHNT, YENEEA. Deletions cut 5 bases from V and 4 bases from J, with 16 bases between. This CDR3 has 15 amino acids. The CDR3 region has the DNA TGTGCCAGCAGCCTAGGTAGCAGTAGGGCAGATACGCAGTATTTT. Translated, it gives CASSLGSSRADTQYF.

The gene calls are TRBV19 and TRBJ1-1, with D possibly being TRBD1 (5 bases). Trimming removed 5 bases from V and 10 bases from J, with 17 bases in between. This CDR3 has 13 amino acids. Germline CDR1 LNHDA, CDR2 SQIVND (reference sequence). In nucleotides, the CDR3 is TGTGCCAGTAGTCTCCCCCAGGGTTCTAGAGCTTTCTTT. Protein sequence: CASSLPQGSRAFF. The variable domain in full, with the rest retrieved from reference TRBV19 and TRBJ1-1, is DGGITQSPKYLFRKEGQNVTLSCEQNLNHDAMYWYRQDPGQGLRLIYYSQIVNDFQKGDIAEGYSVSREKKESFPLTVTSAQKNPTAFYLCASSLPQGSRAFFGQGTRLTVV.

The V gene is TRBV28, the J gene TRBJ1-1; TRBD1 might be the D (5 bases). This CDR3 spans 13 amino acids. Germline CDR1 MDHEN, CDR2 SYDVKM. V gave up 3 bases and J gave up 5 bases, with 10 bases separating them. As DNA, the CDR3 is TGTGCCAGCAGTTTTGTCAGGGCGACTGAAGCTTTCTTT. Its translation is CASSFVRATEAFF.

DNA for the CDR3: TGTGCCAGCTCACCACCTGGTCAGATTAACACTGAAGCTTTCTTT. Amino acid sequence: CASSPPGQINTEAFF. J is TRBJ1-1 and V is TRBV18; no definite D call. This CDR3 region has 15 residues. Trimming took off 0 bases at V and 2 bases at J, with 10 bases between the two ends. The germline gives CDR1 KGHSH, CDR2 LQKENI.

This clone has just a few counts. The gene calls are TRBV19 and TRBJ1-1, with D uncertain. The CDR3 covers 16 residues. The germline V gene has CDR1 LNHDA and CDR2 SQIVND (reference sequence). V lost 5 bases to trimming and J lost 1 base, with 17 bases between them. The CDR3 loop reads CASSSDVRLGNTEAFF. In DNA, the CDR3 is TGTGCCAGTAGTTCAGACGTCCGTCTTGGGAACACTGAAGCTTTCTTT.

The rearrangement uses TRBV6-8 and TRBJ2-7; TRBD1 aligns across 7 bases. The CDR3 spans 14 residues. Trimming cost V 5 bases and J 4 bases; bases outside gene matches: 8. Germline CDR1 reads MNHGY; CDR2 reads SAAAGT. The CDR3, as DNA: TGTGCCAGCAGTGGGCGACAGGGTAGGTACGAGCAGTACGTC. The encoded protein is CASSGRQGRYEQYV.

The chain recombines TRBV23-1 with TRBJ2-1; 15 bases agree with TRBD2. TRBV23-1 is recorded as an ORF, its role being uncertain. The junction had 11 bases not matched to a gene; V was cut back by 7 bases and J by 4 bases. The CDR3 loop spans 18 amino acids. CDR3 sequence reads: CASKPPGTSGGTYNEQFF. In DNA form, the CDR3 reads TGCGCCAGCAAACCTCCCGGGACTAGCGGGGGGACTTACAATGAGCAGTTCTTC.

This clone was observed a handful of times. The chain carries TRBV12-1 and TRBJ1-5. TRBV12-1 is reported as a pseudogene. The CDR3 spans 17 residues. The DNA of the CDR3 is TGTGCCAGCAGCTTTAATTTTAGGCCCTATAATCGTCAGCCCCAGCATTTT. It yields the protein CASSFNFRPYNRQPQHF.

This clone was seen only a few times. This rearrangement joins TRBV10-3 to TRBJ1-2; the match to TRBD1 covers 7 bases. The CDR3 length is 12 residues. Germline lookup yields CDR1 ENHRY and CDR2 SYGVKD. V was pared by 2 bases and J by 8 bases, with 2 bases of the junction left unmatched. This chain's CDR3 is CAISEQDRGYTF. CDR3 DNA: TGTGCCATCAGTGAGCAGGACAGGGGCTACACCTTC.

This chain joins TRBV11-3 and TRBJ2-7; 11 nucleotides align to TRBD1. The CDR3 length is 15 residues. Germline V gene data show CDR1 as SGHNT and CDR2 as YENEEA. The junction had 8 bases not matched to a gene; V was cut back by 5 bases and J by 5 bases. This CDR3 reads CASSLMDRGPDEQYF. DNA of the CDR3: TGTGCCAGCAGCCTCATGGACAGGGGGCCCGACGAGCAGTACTTC.